The following is a T cell receptor beta chain sequence with its context. No antigen is known for it. V lost 3 bases and J lost 0, with 11 bases in between. This CDR3 has 16 residues. CDR1 and CDR2 (germline): MGHRA, YSYEKL. TCRdb re-derived calls from the reads in MiXCR, one entry per CDR3 protein. Of hundreds of thousands of distinct CDR3 sequences listed, about 33% are singletons. The data were obtained in a study of T cell repertoires in cytomegalovirus infection. For the study at large: Recently identified HLA-C-restricted CMV epitopes were among the peptides used.

The clonotype originates from a human donor in good health (CMV status not recorded). Some clones in this sample may be carry-over from other donors' samples. The chain carries TRBV4-1 and TRBJ2-2, with a possible D match to TRBD1 (6 bases). The source was cultured CD8+ T cells from PBMCs, collected from culture after CMV antigen stimulation. The CDR3 loop is CASSHPGTTNTGELFF. CDR3 DNA: TGCGCCAGCAGCCATCCCGGGACAACGAACACCGGGGAGCTGTTTTTT.